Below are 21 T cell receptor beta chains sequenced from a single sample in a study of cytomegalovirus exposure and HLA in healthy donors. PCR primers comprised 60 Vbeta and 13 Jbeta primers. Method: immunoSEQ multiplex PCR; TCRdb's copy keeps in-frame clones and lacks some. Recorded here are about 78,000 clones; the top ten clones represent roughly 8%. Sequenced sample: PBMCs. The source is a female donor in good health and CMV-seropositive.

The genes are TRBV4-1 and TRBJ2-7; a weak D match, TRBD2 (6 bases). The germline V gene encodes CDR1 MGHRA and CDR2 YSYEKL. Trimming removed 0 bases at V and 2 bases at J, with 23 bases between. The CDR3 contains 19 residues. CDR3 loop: CASSQEGASPGLLAYEQYF. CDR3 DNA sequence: TGCGCCAGCAGCCAAGAGGGCGCAAGTCCGGGACTCCTCGCCTACGAGCAGTACTTC.

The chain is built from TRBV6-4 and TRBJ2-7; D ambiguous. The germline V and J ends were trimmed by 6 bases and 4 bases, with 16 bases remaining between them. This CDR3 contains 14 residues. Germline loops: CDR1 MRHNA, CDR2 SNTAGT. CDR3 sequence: CASRTQQNSYEQYF. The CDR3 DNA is TGTGCCAGCAGAACGCAACAGAACTCATACGAGCAGTACTTC.

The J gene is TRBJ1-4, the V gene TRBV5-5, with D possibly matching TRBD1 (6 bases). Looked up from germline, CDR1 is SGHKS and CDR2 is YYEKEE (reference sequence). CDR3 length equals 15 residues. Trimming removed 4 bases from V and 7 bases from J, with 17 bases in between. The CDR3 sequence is CASSDRDNLGEKLFF. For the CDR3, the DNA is TGTGCCAGCAGCGACCGGGACAATCTAGGTGAAAAACTGTTTTTT.

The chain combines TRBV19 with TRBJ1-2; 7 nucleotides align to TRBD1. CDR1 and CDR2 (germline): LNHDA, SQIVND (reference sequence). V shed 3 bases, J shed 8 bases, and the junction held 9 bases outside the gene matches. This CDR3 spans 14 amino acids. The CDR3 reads CASSIGTVTLGYTF. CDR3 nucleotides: TGTGCCAGTAGTATTGGGACAGTGACTTTAGGCTACACCTTC.

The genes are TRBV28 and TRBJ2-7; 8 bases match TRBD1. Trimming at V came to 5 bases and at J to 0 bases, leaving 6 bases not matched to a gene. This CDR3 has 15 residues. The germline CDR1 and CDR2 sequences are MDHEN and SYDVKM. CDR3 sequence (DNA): TGTGCCAGCAGTCCTCGGACAGGGAGCTCCTACGAGCAGTACTTC. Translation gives CASSPRTGSSYEQYF.

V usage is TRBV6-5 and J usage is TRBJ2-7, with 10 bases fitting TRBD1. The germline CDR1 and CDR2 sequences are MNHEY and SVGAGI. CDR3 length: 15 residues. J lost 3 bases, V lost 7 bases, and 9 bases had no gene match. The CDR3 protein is CASKFRTGGGYEQYF. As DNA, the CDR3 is TGTGCCAGCAAGTTCCGGACAGGGGGTGGCTACGAGCAGTACTTC.

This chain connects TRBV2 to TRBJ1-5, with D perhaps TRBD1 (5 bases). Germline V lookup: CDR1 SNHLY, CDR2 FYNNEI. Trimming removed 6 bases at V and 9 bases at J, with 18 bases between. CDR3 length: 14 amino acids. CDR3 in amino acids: CASRGEGLRGPQHF. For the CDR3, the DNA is TGTGCCAGCAGGGGGGAGGGGCTAAGAGGGCCCCAGCATTTT.

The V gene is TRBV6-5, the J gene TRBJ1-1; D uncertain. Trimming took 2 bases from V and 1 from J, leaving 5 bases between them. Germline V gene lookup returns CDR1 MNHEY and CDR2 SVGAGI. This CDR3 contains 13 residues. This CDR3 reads CASSYGRNTEAFF. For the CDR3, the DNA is TGTGCCAGCAGTTACGGGCGGAACACTGAAGCTTTCTTT.

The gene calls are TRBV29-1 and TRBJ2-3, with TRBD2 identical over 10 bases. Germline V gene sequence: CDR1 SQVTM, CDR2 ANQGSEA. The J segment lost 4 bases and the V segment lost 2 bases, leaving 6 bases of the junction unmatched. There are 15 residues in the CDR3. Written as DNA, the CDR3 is TGCAGCGTTGAACTGAATAGCGGGAGGTCAGATACGCAGTATTTT. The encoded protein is CSVELNSGRSDTQYF.

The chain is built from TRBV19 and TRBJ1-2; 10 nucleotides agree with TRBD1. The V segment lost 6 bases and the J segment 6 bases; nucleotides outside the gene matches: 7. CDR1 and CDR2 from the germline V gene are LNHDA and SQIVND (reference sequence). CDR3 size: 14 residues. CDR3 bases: TGTGCCAGTAGGGTGACAGGGGGCTCCGATGGCTACACCTTC. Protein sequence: CASRVTGGSDGYTF.

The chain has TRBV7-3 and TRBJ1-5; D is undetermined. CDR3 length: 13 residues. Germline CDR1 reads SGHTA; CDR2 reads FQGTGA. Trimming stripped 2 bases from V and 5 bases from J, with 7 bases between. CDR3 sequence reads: CASSLVPDQPQHF. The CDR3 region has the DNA TGTGCCAGCAGCTTAGTTCCCGATCAGCCCCAGCATTTT.

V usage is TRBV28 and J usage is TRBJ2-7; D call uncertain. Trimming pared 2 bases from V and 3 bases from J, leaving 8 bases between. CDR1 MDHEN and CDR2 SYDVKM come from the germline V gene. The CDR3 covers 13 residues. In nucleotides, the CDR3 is TGTGCCAGCAGTTTACCGGGTGTCTACGAGCAGTACTTC. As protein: CASSLPGVYEQYF.

The CDR3 sequence is CASSIQGSSGYTF. In nucleotides, the CDR3 is TGTGCCAGTAGTATCCAGGGATCTTCTGGCTACACCTTC. V usage is TRBV19 and J usage is TRBJ1-2, with D maybe TRBD1 (5 bases). The CDR3 has 13 amino acids. V lost 3 bases to trimming and J lost 7 bases, with 12 bases between them. The germline V gene encodes CDR1 LNHDA and CDR2 SQIVND (reference sequence).

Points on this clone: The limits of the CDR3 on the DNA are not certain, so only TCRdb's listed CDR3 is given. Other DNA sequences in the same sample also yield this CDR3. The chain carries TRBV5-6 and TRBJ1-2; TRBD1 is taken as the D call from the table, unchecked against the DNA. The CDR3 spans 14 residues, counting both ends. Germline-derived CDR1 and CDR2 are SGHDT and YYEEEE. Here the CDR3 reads CASSLVGTGALLTF.

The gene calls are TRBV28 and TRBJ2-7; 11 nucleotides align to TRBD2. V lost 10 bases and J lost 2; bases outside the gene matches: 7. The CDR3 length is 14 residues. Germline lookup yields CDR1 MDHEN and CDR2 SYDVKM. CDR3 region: CATLGTSGPYEQYF. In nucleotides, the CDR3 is TGTGCCACCCTAGGGACTAGCGGACCCTACGAGCAGTACTTC.

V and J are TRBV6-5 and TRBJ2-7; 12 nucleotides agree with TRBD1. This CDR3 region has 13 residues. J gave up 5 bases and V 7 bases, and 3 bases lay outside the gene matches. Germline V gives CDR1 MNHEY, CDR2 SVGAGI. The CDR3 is CASKGTGGHEQYF. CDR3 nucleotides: TGTGCCAGCAAAGGGACAGGGGGCCACGAGCAGTACTTC.

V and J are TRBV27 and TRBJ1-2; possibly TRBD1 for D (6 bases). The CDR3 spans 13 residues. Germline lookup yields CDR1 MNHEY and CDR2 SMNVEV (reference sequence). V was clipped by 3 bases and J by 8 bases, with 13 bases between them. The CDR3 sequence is CASSFGQGRGYTF. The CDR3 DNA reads TGTGCCAGCAGTTTTGGCCAGGGGCGAGGCTACACCTTC.

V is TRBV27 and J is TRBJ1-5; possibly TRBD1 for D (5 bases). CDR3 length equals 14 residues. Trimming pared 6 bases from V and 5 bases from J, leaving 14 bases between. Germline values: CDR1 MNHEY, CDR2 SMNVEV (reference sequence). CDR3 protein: CASSSWGGDQPQHF. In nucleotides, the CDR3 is TGTGCCAGCAGCTCATGGGGGGGAGATCAGCCCCAGCATTTT.

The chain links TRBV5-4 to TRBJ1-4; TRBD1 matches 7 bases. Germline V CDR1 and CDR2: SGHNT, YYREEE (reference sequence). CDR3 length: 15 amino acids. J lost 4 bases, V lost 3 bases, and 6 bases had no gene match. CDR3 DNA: TGTGCCAGCAGCTCAGACAGGGTACTTAATGAAAAACTGTTTTTT. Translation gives CASSSDRVLNEKLFF. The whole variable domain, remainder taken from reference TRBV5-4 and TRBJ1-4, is ETGVTQSPTHLIKTRGQQVTLRCSSQSGHNTVSWYQQALGQGPQFIFQYYREEENGRGNFPPRFSGLQFPNYSSELNVNALELDDSALYLCASSSDRVLNEKLFFGSGTQLSVL.

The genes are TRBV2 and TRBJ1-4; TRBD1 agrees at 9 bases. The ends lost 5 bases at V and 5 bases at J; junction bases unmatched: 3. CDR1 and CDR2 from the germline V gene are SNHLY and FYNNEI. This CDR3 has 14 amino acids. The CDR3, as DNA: TGTGCCAGCAGTACAGGGGGCGCGAATGAAAAACTGTTTTTT. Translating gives CASSTGGANEKLFF.

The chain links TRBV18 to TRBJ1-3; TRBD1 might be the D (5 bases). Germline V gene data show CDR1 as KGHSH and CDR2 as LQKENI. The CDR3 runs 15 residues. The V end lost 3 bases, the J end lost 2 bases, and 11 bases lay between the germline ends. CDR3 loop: CASSPQQVTGNTIYF. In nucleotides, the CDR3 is TGTGCCAGCTCACCGCAACAGGTGACTGGAAACACCATATATTTT.